The rows below give T cell receptor beta chains drawn from one sample of a study of cytomegalovirus exposure and HLA in healthy donors. Profiled with immunoSEQ multiplex PCR; TCRdb holds only in-frame clones, not every one. Here the sample table reports about 170,000 clones. Sequencing was carried out using PBMCs. Every receptor here comes from a woman younger than 30 in good health and CMV-seropositive. The CDR3 runs from the conserved cysteine through the conserved F or W. D genes are given only for firm matches.

j_call v_call d_call cdr3_length cdr3_aa cdr3_nt
TRBJ2-5 TRBV5-1 . 15 CASSLAAAEEETQYF TGCGCCAGCAGCTTGGCAGCGGCAGAGGAAGAGACCCAGTACTTC
TRBJ1-1 TRBV5-4 . 15 CASSLELSGYTEAFF TGTGCCAGCAGCTTGGAGTTATCAGGGTACACTGAAGCTTTCTTT
TRBJ2-3 TRBV6-5 . 15 CASSYGSGSKDTQYF TGTGCCAGCAGTTACGGTTCAGGGTCCAAAGATACGCAGTATTTT
TRBJ2-1 TRBV5-1 . 14 CASSLEKGALKEFF TGCGCCAGCAGCTTGGAGAAAGGGGCCTTAAAGGAGTTCTTC
TRBJ2-3 TRBV5-1 . 13 CASSLTGADTQYF TGCGCCAGCAGCTTGACCGGGGCAGATACGCAGTATTTT
TRBJ1-2 TRBV7-2 TRBD1 13 CASSSDREYGYTF TGTGCCAGCAGCTCGGACAGGGAATATGGCTACACCTTC
TRBJ2-1 TRBV7-2 TRBD1 16 CASSPSRTGSVYEQFF TGTGCCAGCAGCCCCTCCCGGACAGGGTCTGTCTATGAGCAGTTCTTC
TRBJ2-1 TRBV11-2 . 15 CASSFTGGRNNEQFF TGTGCCAGCAGCTTCACCGGGGGGCGAAACAATGAGCAGTTCTTC
TRBJ1-1 TRBV18 . 14 CASSPGGDGTEAFF TGTGCCAGCTCACCGGGGGGGGACGGGACTGAAGCTTTCTTT
TRBJ2-1 TRBV6-5 . 11 CASRRQGEQFF TGTGCCAGCAGGCGCCAGGGTGAGCAGTTCTTC
TRBJ1-2 TRBV27 . 14 CASSFRGINYGYTF TGTGCCAGCAGTTTTAGGGGGATAAACTATGGCTACACCTTC
TRBJ2-3 TRBV4-1 TRBD1 18 CASSRARTGLFTRATQYF TGCGCCAGCAGCCGGGCGAGGACAGGGCTTTTCACCAGGGCTACGCAGTATTTT
TRBJ2-5 TRBV27 TRBD1 14 CASSLFGQEETQYF TGTGCCAGCAGTTTATTTGGACAGGAAGAGACCCAGTACTTC
TRBJ2-5 TRBV7-9 . 15 CASSLRRGSQETQYF TGTGCCAGCAGCTTACGACGGGGGAGTCAAGAGACCCAGTACTTC
TRBJ1-5 TRBV2 TRBD1 15 CASSDGRGLFQPQHF TGTGCCAGCAGTGACGGCAGGGGGCTGTTTCAGCCCCAGCATTTT